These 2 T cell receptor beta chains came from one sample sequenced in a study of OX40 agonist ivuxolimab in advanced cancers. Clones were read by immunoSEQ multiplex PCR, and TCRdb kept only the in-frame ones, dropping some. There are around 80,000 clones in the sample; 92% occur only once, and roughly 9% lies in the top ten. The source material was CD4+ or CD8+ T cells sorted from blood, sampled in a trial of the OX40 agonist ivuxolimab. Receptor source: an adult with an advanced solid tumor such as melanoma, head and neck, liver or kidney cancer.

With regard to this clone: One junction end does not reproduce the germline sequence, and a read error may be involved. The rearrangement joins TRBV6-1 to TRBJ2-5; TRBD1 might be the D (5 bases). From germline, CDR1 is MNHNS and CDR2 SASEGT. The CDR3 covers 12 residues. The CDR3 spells CASSEVIGAADF. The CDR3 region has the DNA TGTGCCAGCAGTGAAGTAATAGGGGCCGCGGACTTC.

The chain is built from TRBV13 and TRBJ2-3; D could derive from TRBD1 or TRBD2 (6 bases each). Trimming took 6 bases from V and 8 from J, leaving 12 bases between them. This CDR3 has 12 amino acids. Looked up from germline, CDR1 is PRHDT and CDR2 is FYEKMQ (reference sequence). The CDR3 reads CASSRGAGTQYF. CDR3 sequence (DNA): TGTGCCAGCAGTAGGGGGGCAGGTACGCAGTATTTT.